This TCR beta chain is from a study of blood T cell repertoires in COVID-19. Across the study: T cells, B-cell-depleted T cells, or PBMCs supplied cDNA or gDNA.

Authors' processing steps: For nucleated cells, counts were estimated from reference gene primer amplification. TCRdb's table, derived via immunoSEQ multiplex PCR, lists solely in-frame clones and lacks some. V and J calls plus clone size are reproduced from that table; the DNA served to infer D and trimming. The sample has 50,000 or so clones, roughly 77% seen once. The ends were cut back, 4 bases at V and 6 bases at J, with 7 bases in the middle. Germline V gives CDR1 DFQATT, CDR2 SNEGSKA (reference sequence). The CDR3 consists of 11 residues. J is TRBJ2-1 and V is TRBV20-1; D may be TRBD2 (5 bases). The clonotype comes from a human donor with active or convalescent COVID-19. The donor label of this sample is uncertain. Sequencing used peripheral blood. The CDR3 DNA is TGCAGTGCTAAGCGGTTCAATGAGCAGTTCTTC. It yields the protein CSAKRFNEQFF.